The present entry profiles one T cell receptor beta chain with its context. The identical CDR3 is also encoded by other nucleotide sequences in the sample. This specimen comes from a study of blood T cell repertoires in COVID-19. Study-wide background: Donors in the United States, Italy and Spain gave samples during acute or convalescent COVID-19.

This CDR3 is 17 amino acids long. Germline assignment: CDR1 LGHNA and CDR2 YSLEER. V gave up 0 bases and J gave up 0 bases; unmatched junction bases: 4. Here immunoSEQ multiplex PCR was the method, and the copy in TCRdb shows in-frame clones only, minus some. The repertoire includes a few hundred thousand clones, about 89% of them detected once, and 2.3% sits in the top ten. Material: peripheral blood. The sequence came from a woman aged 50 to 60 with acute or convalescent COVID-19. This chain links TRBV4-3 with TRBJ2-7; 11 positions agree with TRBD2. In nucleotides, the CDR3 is TGCGCCAGCAGCCAAGATCTAACTAGCGGGAGCTCCTACGAGCAGTACTTC. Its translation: CASSQDLTSGSSYEQYF.